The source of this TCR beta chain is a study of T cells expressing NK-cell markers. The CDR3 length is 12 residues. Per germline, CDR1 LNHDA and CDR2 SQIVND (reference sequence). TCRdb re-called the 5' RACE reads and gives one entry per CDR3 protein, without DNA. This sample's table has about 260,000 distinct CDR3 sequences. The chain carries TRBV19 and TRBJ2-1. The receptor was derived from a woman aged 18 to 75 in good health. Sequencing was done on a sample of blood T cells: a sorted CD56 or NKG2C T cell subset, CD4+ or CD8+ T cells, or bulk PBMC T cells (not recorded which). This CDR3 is CASNTRGGEQFF.